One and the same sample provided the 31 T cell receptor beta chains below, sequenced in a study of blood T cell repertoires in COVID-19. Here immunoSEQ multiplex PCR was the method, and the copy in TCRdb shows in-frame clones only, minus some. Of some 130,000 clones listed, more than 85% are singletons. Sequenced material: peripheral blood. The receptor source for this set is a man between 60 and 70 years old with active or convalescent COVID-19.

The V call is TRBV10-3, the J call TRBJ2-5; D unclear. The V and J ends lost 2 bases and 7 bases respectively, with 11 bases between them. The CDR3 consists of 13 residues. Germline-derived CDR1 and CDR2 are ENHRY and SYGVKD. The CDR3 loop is CAISESQARTQYF. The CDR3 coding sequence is TGTGCCATCAGTGAGAGCCAGGCCAGGACCCAGTACTTC.

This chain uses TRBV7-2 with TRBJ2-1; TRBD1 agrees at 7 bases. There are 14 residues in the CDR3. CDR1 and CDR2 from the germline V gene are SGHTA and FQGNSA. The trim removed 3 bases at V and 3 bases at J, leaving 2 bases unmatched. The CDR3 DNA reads TGTGCCAGCAGCTTTTCAGGGGGCTACAATGAGCAGTTCTTC. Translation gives CASSFSGGYNEQFF.

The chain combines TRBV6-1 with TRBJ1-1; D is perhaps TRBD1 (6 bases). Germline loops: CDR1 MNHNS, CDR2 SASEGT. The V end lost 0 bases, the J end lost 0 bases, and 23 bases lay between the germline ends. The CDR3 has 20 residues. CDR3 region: CASSEALFPGMTGMNTEAFF. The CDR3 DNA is TGTGCCAGCAGTGAAGCGCTTTTTCCCGGAATGACAGGAATGAACACTGAAGCTTTCTTT.

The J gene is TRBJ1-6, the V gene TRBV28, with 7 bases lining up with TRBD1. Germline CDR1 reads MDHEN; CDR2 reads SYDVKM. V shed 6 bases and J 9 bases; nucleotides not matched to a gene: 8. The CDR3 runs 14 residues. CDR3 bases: TGTGCCAGCAGCCCGGGACAGCGTTTTTCACCCCTCCACTTT. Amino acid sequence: CASSPGQRFSPLHF.

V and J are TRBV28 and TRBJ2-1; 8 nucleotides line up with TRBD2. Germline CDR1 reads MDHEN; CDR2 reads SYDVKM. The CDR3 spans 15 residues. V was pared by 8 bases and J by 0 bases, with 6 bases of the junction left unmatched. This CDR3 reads CASVPSGSSYNEQFF. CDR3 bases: TGTGCCAGCGTCCCAAGCGGGAGCTCCTACAATGAGCAGTTCTTC.

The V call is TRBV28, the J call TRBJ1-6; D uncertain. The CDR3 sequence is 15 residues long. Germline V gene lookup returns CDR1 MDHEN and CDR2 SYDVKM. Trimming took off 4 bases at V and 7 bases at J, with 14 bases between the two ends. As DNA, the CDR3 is TGTGCCAGCAGTTCTCCCGGGGAGGGAAATTCACCCCTCCACTTT. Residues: CASSSPGEGNSPLHF.

The CDR3 loop is CAWSVTSGGNEQFF. In nucleotides, the CDR3 is TGTGCCTGGAGTGTAACATCGGGGGGAAATGAGCAGTTCTTC. The chain recombines TRBV30 with TRBJ2-1, with 7 bases matching TRBD2. V shed 0 bases and J 7 bases; nucleotides not matched to a gene: 6. The CDR3 covers 14 residues. In germline, CDR1 is GTSNPN, CDR2 SVGIG (reference sequence).

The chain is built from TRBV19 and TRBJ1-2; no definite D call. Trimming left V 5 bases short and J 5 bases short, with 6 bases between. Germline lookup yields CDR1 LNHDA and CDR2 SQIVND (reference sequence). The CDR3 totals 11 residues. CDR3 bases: TGTGCCAGTAGTGATCAGTATGGCTACACCTTC. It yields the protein CASSDQYGYTF.

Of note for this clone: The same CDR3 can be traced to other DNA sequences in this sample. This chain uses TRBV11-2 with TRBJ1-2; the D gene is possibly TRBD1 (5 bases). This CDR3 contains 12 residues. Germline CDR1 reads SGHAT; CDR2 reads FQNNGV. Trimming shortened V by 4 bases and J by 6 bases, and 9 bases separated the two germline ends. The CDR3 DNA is TGTGCCAGCAGCTGGGGCGGGGATGGCTACACCTTC. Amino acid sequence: CASSWGGDGYTF.

The CDR3, as DNA: TGTGCCAGCAGTGAAGCGCTTCTGGGGGCGGGAGATACGCAGTATTTT. Its translation is CASSEALLGAGDTQYF. The rearrangement joins TRBV6-1 to TRBJ2-3; weak D call: TRBD1 (6 bases). The V gene lost 0 bases and the J gene lost 5 bases, with 15 bases spanning the gap. The CDR3 runs to 16 residues. Germline V gene data show CDR1 as MNHNS and CDR2 as SASEGT.

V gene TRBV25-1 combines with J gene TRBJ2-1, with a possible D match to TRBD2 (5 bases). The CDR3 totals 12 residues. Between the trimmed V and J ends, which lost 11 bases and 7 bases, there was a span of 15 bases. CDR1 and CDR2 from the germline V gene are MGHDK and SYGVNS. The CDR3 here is CALRSPGNEQFF. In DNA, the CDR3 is TGTGCCTTGCGAAGCCCGGGGAATGAGCAGTTCTTC.

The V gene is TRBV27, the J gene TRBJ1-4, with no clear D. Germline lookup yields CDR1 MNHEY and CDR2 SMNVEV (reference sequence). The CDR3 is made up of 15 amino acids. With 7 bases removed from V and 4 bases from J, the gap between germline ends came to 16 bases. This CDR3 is CASTQPTSLNEKLFF. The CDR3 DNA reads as TGTGCCAGCACGCAACCGACATCACTTAATGAAAAACTGTTTTTT.

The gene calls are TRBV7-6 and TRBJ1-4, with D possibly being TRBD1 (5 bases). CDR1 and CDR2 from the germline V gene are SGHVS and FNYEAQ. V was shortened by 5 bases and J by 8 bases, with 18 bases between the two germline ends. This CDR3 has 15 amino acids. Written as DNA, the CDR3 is TGTGCCAGCAGCCCTCTGACGGGGGGAGTGGAAAAACTGTTTTTT. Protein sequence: CASSPLTGGVEKLFF.

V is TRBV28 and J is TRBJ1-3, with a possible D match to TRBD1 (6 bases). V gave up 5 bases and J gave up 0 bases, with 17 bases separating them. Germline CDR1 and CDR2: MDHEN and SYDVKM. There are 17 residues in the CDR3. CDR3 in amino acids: CASSHSGDRYSGNTIYF. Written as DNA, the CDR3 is TGTGCCAGCAGTCATTCTGGAGACAGGTACTCTGGAAACACCATATATTTT.

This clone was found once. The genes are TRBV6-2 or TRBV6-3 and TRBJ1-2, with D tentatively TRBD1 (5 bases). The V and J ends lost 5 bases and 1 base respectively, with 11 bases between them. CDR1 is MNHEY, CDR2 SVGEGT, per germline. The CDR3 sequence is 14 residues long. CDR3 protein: CASSTGVLNYGYTF. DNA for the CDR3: TGTGCCAGCAGTACAGGAGTGCTTAACTATGGCTACACCTTC.

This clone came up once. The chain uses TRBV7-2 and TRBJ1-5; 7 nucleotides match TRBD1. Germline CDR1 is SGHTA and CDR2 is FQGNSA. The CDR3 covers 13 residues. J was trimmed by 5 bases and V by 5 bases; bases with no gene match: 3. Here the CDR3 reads CASSTQGDQPQHF. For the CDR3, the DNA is TGTGCCAGCAGCACCCAGGGGGATCAGCCCCAGCATTTT.

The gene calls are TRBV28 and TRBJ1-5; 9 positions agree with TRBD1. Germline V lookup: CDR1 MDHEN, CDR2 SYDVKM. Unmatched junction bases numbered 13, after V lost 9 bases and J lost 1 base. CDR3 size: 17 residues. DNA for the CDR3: TGTGCCAGTCCGGACAGGGGAATGGACGCGAGCAATCAGCCCCAGCATTTT. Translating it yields CASPDRGMDASNQPQHF.

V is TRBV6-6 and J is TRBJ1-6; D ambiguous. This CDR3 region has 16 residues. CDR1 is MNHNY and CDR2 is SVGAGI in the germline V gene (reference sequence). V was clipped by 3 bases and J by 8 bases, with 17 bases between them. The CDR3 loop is CASSYPQASWDSPLHF. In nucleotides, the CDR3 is TGTGCCAGCAGTTATCCCCAGGCCTCCTGGGATTCACCCCTCCACTTT.

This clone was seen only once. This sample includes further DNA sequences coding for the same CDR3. CDR3 residues: CASSPRTGDTGELFF. The CDR3 DNA sequence: TGCGCCAGCAGCCCGAGGACAGGGGACACCGGGGAGCTGTTTTTT. The rearrangement uses TRBV5-1 and TRBJ2-2; 9 nucleotides align to TRBD1. This CDR3 contains 15 residues. Per germline, CDR1 SGHRS and CDR2 YFSETQ. The V and J ends lost 4 bases and 3 bases, in that order; junction bases with no gene match: 4.

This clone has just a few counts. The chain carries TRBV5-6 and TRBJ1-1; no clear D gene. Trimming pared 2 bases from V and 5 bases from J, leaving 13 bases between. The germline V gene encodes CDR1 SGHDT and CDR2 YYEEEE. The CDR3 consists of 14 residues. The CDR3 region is CASSFPGVGTEAFF. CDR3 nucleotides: TGTGCCAGCAGCTTCCCCGGGGTTGGGACTGAAGCTTTCTTT.

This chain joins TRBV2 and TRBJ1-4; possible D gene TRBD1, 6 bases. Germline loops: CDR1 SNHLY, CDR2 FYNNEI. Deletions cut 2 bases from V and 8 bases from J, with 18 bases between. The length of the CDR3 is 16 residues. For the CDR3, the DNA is TGTGCCAGCAGTGAATCATTTGGGGGCTTCGGGGAAAAACTGTTTTTT. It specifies CASSESFGGFGEKLFF.

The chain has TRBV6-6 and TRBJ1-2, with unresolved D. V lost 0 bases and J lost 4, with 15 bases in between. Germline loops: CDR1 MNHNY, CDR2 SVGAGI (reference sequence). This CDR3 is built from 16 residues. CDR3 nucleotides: TGTGCCAGCAGTTACTCGGGCCTAGCTCTGGGCTATGGCTACACCTTC. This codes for CASSYSGLALGYGYTF.

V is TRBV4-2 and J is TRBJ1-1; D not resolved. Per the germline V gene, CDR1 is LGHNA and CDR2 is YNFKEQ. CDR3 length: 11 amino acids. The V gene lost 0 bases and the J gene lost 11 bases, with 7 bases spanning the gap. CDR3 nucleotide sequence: TGTGCCAGCAGCCAAGATCGCGTGGCTTTCTTT. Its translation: CASSQDRVAFF.

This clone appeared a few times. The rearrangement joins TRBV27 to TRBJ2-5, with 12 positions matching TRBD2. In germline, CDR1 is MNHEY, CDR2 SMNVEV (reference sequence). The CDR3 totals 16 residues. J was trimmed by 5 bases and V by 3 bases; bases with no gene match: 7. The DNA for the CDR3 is TGTGCCAGCAGTTTCGCGACTAGCGGGAGTAGGGAGACCCAGTACTTC. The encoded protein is CASSFATSGSRETQYF.

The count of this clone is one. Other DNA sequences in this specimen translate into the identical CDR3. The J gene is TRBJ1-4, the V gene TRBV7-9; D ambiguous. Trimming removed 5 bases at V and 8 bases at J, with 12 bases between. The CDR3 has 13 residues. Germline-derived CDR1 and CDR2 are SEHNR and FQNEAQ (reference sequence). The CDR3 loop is CASSPPPGEKLFF. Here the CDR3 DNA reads TGTGCCAGCAGCCCACCTCCGGGGGAAAAACTGTTTTTT.

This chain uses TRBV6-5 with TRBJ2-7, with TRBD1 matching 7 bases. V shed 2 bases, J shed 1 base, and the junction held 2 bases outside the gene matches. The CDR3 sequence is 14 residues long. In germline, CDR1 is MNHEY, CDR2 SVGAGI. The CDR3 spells CASSYRTGSYEQYF. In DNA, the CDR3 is TGTGCCAGCAGTTACCGGACAGGATCCTACGAGCAGTACTTC.

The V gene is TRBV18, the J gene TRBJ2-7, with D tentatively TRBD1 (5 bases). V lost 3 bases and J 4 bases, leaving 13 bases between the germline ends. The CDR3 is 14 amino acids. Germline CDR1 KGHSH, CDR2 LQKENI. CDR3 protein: CASSPGRQGYEQYF. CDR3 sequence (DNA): TGTGCCAGCTCACCTGGGCGCCAGGGTTACGAGCAGTACTTC.

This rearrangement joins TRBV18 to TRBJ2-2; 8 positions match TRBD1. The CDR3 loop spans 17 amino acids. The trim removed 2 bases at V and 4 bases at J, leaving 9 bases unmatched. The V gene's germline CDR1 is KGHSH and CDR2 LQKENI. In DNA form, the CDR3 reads TGTGCCAGCTCACCAAAAAGGACAGGGTCGCGCACCGGGGAGCTGTTTTTT. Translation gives CASSPKRTGSRTGELFF.

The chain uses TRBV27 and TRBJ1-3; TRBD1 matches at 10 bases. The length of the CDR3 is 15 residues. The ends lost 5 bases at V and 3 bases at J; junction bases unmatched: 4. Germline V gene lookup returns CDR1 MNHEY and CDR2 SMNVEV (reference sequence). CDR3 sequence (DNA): TGTGCCAGCAGTAGACAGGGGGCGGGTGGAAACACCATATATTTT. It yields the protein CASSRQGAGGNTIYF.

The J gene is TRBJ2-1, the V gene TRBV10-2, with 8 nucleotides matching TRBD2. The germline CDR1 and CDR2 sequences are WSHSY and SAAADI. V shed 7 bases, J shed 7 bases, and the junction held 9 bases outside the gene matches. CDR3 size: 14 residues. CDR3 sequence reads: CASTLAGSGNEQFF. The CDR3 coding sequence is TGCGCCAGCACCTTAGCGGGGTCCGGGAATGAGCAGTTCTTC.

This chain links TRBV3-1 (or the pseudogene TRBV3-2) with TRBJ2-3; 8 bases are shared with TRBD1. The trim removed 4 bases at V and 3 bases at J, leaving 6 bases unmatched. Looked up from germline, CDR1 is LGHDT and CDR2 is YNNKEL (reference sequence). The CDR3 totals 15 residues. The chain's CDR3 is CASSRQGAQTDTQYF. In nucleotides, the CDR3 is TGTGCCAGCAGCCGCCAGGGGGCGCAAACAGATACGCAGTATTTT.